The next 6 T cell receptor beta chains were all read from a single sample in a study of shared clonotypes between healthy human individuals (dated by TCRdb to 2020 to 2022). The library was obtained by the immunoSEQ multiplex PCR assay. TCRdb stores this immuneACCESS table with in-frame sequences only. Part of the clones is absent; in the studies checked, under half of the shortfall reflects unresolved V genes, and no reason is known for the rest. The sample table shows nearly 2 million clones, and over 85% are seen once. Approximately 1% of the sample rests with the top ten. CD8 naive samples were CD45RO-negative cells positively selected for CCR7, giving a CD45RA+CCR7+ population that excluded TemRA cells. The sample was naive CD8+ T cells sorted from blood. This sample's cell subset or site label indicates: CD45RA+CCR7+. The receptors were sampled from a man between 18 and 35 years old in good health.

This chain joins TRBV10-2 and TRBJ2-1; D is unresolved. The ends were cut back, 3 bases at V and 5 bases at J, with 5 bases in the middle. Germline V CDR1 and CDR2: WSHSY, SAAADI. There are 12 residues in the CDR3. The CDR3 loop reads CASSETNNEQFF. In DNA, the CDR3 is TGCGCCAGCAGTGAAACAAACAATGAGCAGTTCTTC.

The rearrangement uses TRBV6-6 and TRBJ2-5; 7 positions agree with TRBD2. The CDR3 is made up of 16 amino acids. V trimming: 0 bases; J trimming: 6 bases; junction bases outside the gene matches: 10. Germline V CDR1 and CDR2: MNHNY, SVGAGI (reference sequence). The CDR3 DNA follows: TGTGCCAGCAGTTACTCTCCGCTAGCGGCGGTACAGACCCAGTACTTC. Its protein product is CASSYSPLAAVQTQYF.

The chain uses TRBV9 and TRBJ2-1; D could derive from TRBD1 or TRBD2 (5 bases each). Trimming stripped 4 bases from V and 2 bases from J, with 10 bases between. The CDR3 covers 14 residues. Per the germline V gene, CDR1 is SGDLS and CDR2 is YYNGEE. CDR3 DNA sequence: TGTGCCAGCAGCCTTGGGACGGCCTACAATGAGCAGTTCTTC. Protein: CASSLGTAYNEQFF.

The chain uses TRBV11-2 and TRBJ1-1, with a tentative D call TRBD1 (5 bases). Germline V CDR1 and CDR2: SGHAT, FQNNGV. The CDR3 extends over 16 amino acids. The V and J ends lost 0 bases and 2 bases respectively, with 13 bases between them. As DNA, the CDR3 is TGTGCCAGCAGCTTAGAGTTTGGGGGGGGAAACACTGAAGCTTTCTTT. Amino acid sequence: CASSLEFGGGNTEAFF.

This chain joins TRBV2 and TRBJ2-1, with TRBD1 matching 11 bases. Germline assignment: CDR1 SNHLY and CDR2 FYNNEI. The CDR3 covers 19 residues. V trimming: 7 bases; J trimming: 5 bases; junction bases outside the gene matches: 19. The CDR3 sequence: CASIIPSFGTGGRDNEQFF. CDR3 DNA sequence: TGTGCCAGCATTATTCCATCCTTCGGGACAGGGGGTAGGGACAATGAGCAGTTCTTC. The entire variable domain, with the rest obtained from reference TRBV2 and TRBJ2-1, is as follows: EPEVTQTPSHQVTQMGQEVILRCVPISNHLYFYWYRQILGQKVEFLVSFYNNEISEKSEIFDDQFSVERPDGSNFTLKIRSTKLEDSAMYFCASIIPSFGTGGRDNEQFFGPGTRLTVL.

This CDR3 reads CASSTRQGVINEQFF. The DNA for the CDR3 is TGTGCCAGCAGCACCCGACAGGGCGTTATCAATGAGCAGTTCTTC. The chain has TRBV9 and TRBJ2-1, with TRBD1 matching over 7 bases. The germline V gene has CDR1 SGDLS and CDR2 YYNGEE. J was trimmed by 6 bases and V by 4 bases; bases with no gene match: 10. This CDR3 is 15 amino acids long.